This T cell receptor beta chain derives from a study of regulatory T cells in long-lasting Graves disease. Time point indicated: newly diagnosed GD, antithyroid drugs for less than 3 months. The TCR library was made from RNA extracted from PBMCs. Approximately 8.3 milliliters of peripheral blood went into EDTA tubes. CDR3 size: 15 residues. V lost 3 bases, J lost 5 bases, and 17 bases lay in between. Germline CDR1 reads SGDLS; CDR2 reads YYNGEE. Both iRepertoire HTBI primers and Arm-PCR of CDR3 regions were used to build the TCR beta libraries. TCRdb recomputed calls from the multiplex PCR reads with MiXCR, one row per CDR3 protein. The sample carries 450,000 to 650,000 distinct CDR3 sequences, 15% to 20% recorded once. The same sample was also used in a study of T cells in Graves' hyperthyroidism and ophthalmopathy. Per that study: Thyroid ultrasound, orbital computed tomography, clinical symptoms, and serum thyroxine and TRAb underpinned diagnoses.

The TCR was taken from a woman aged 35-60 years with Graves disease. This specimen was peripheral blood mononuclear cells (PBMCs), taken at new diagnosis, from a patient treated with antithyroid drugs. The chain couples TRBV9 to TRBJ1-1; maybe TRBD1 (5 bases). The CDR3 reads CASSAGGSLRTEAFF. DNA for the CDR3: TGTGCCAGCAGCGCGGGGGGGTCCTTACGGACTGAAGCTTTCTTT.